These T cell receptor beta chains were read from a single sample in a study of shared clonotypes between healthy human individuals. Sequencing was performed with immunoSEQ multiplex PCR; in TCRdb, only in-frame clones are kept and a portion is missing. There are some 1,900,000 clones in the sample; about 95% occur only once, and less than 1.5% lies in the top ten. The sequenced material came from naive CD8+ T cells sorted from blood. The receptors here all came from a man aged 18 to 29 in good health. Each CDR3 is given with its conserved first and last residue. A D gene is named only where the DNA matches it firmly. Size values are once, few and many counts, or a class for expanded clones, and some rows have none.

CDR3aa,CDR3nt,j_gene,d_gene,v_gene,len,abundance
CASSFPPGTGYYNEQFF,TGTGCCAGCAGTTTCCCCCCCGGCACTGGCTACTACAATGAGCAGTTCTTC,TRBJ2-1,-,TRBV27,17,-
CASSFLTVVGEKLFF,TGTGCCAGCAGTTTTCTGACGGTGGTGGGTGAAAAACTGTTTTTT,TRBJ1-4,-,TRBV6-6,15,-
CASSHGDSSTDTQYF,TGCGCCAGCAGCCATGGTGACTCTAGCACAGATACGCAGTATTTT,TRBJ2-3,-,TRBV4-1,15,-
CASSLGRELYEQYF,TGTGCCAGCAGCTTGGGGCGGGAGCTCTACGAGCAGTACTTC,TRBJ2-7,TRBD2,TRBV13,14,once
CASRIQGGPYEQYF,TGTGCCAGCAGGATACAGGGTGGCCCTTACGAGCAGTACTTC,TRBJ2-7,-,TRBV27,14,-
CASSLEWGTEVTGELFF,TGTGCCAGCAGCTTAGAGTGGGGGACGGAAGTAACCGGGGAGCTGTTTTTT,TRBJ2-2,-,TRBV7-9,17,-
CASSAPYRQETQYF,TGTGCCAGCAGCGCCCCCTACAGACAAGAGACCCAGTACTTC,TRBJ2-5,-,TRBV28,14,-
CASSYSQGGYEQYF,TGTGCCAGCAGTTACTCCCAGGGGGGCTACGAGCAGTACTTC,TRBJ2-7,-,TRBV6-5,14,-
CSVEGRKTGDSETQYF,TGCAGCGTTGAAGGACGGAAAACAGGGGATTCTGAGACCCAGTACTTC,TRBJ2-5,TRBD1,TRBV29-1,16,-
CASSESNRVLEHF,TGCGCCAGCAGTGAGTCGAATAGAGTCCTGGAGCATTTT,TRBJ1-5,-,TRBV10-2,13,-
CASSDDGGVGATNEKLFF,TGTGCCAGCAGTGATGACGGGGGGGTCGGAGCAACTAATGAAAAACTGTTTTTT,TRBJ1-4,-,TRBV6-1,18,-
CASSASQGDLTKNIQYF,TGCGCCAGCAGCGCTTCCCAGGGGGATCTAACCAAAAACATTCAGTACTTC,TRBJ2-4,TRBD1,TRBV5-1,17,-
CASMSPGGELFF,TGTGCCAGCATGTCCCCTGGCGGGGAGCTGTTTTTT,TRBJ2-2,-,TRBV7-9,12,-
CASSVERTNTGELFF,TGTGCCAGCAGCGTAGAGCGGACTAACACCGGGGAGCTGTTTTTT,TRBJ2-2,-,TRBV9,15,-
CSARATKVQFF,TGCAGTGCTAGAGCCACTAAGGTTCAGTTCTTC,TRBJ2-1,-,TRBV20-1,11,-
CATSKRGETEQYF,TGTGCCACTTCAAAGCGAGGGGAGACCGAGCAGTACTTC,TRBJ2-7,-,TRBV2,13,once
CASSSHNGEGYEQYF,TGTGCCAGTAGTTCCCACAACGGCGAGGGGTACGAGCAGTACTTC,TRBJ2-7,-,TRBV19,15,once
CASSQDGTGVGNEQFF,TGTGCCAGCAGCCAAGATGGGACAGGGGTGGGCAATGAGCAGTTCTTC,TRBJ2-1,TRBD1,TRBV14,16,-
CASTPGATNEKLFF,TGTGCCAGCACCCCCGGGGCAACTAATGAAAAACTGTTTTTT,TRBJ1-4,-,TRBV2,14,-
CASSLGTSGGEQYF,TGTGCCAGCAGTTTAGGGACCTCAGGGGGGGAGCAGTACTTC,TRBJ2-7,-,TRBV27,14,-
CAVEGPGTGELFF,TGTGCCGTGGAGGGCCCGGGAACCGGGGAGCTGTTTTTT,TRBJ2-2,-,TRBV30,13,-
CASSDDREETQYF,TGTGCCAGCAGCGACGACAGGGAAGAGACCCAGTACTTC,TRBJ2-5,TRBD1,TRBV11-2,13,-
CASSLSPTGAQNQPQHF,TGTGCCAGCAGTTTATCCCCTACAGGGGCCCAGAATCAGCCCCAGCATTTT,TRBJ1-5,TRBD1,TRBV27,17,-
CASRIRDRFGTDTQYF,TGCGCCAGCAGAATACGCGACAGATTCGGCACAGATACGCAGTATTTT,TRBJ2-3,-,TRBV10-2,16,-
CAWSGLIIEAFF,TGTGCCTGGAGTGGACTGATTATAGAGGCTTTCTTT,TRBJ1-1,-,TRBV30,12,-
CASSEGTGLPTDTQYF,TGTGCCAGCAGCGAAGGTACCGGACTCCCCACAGATACGCAGTATTTT,TRBJ2-3,-,TRBV9,16,-
CASSQLRQGVKLSYNEQFF,TGCGCCAGCAGCCAATTACGACAGGGGGTGAAACTCTCCTACAATGAGCAGTTCTTC,TRBJ2-1,TRBD1,TRBV4-1,19,-
CASSLGPGTEAFF,TGCGCCAGCAGCTTAGGACCGGGCACTGAAGCTTTCTTT,TRBJ1-1,-,TRBV5-1,13,-
CASSQDGSASSYNEQFF,TGCGCCAGCAGCCAAGATGGTAGCGCGAGCTCCTACAATGAGCAGTTCTTC,TRBJ2-1,-,TRBV4-3,17,-
CASSPSWLSSLDTQYF,TGTGCCAGCAGTCCATCCTGGCTTTCAAGCCTGGATACGCAGTATTTT,TRBJ2-3,-,TRBV27,16,-
CASSLSLAGDYEQYF,TGTGCCAGCAGCTTGTCCCTAGCGGGAGACTACGAGCAGTACTTC,TRBJ2-7,TRBD2,TRBV5-4,15,-
CASSSSQAEETQYF,TGTGCCAGCAGCTCCTCTCAGGCAGAGGAGACCCAGTACTTC,TRBJ2-5,-,TRBV7-9,14,-
CASSHITASNQPQHF,TGTGCCAGCAGTCATATCACGGCTAGCAATCAGCCCCAGCATTTT,TRBJ1-5,-,TRBV6-6,15,-
CASEWGRGDEKLFF,TGTGCCAGCGAATGGGGCCGTGGGGATGAAAAACTGTTTTTT,TRBJ1-4,-,TRBV5-6,14,-
CASSFSTVYEQYF,TGTGCCAGCAGCTTTTCTACCGTTTACGAGCAGTACTTC,TRBJ2-7,-,TRBV11-2,13,-
CASSDGQGVYGYTF,TGTGCCAGCAGTGACGGGCAGGGGGTCTATGGCTACACCTTC,TRBJ1-2,TRBD1,TRBV2,14,-
CASHSGTEAFF,TGTGCCAGCCATTCGGGCACTGAAGCTTTCTTT,TRBJ1-1,-,TRBV2,11,-
CSALEGVGNYEQYF,TGCAGCGCCCTTGAGGGAGTAGGAAACTACGAGCAGTACTTC,TRBJ2-7,-,TRBV29-1,14,-
CASSQVRDESYEQYF,TGCGCCAGCAGCCAAGTTAGGGATGAGTCCTACGAGCAGTACTTC,TRBJ2-7,-,TRBV4-3,15,-
CASSHTGEEGSPLHF,TGCGCCAGCAGTCATACAGGGGAAGAGGGTTCACCCCTCCACTTT,TRBJ1-6,TRBD1,TRBV23-1,15,-
CASAAGTNTGELFF,TGTGCTAGCGCGGCCGGGACCAACACCGGGGAGCTGTTTTTT,TRBJ2-2,-,TRBV7-7,14,-
CASSLTLTGTWNEQYF,TGTGCCAGCAGCTTAACCCTGACAGGGACCTGGAACGAGCAGTACTTC,TRBJ2-7,TRBD1,TRBV7-2,16,-
CASSPSQGAYEQYF,TGTGCCAGCAGCCCGTCACAGGGGGCCTACGAGCAGTACTTC,TRBJ2-7,TRBD1,TRBV5-4,14,-
CASSLTSGGPHPYEQYF,TGTGCCAGCAGCTTAACTAGCGGGGGGCCCCACCCCTACGAGCAGTACTTC,TRBJ2-7,TRBD2,TRBV7-6,17,-
CASSHRTGDNSYEQYF,TGCGCCAGCAGCCACCGGACAGGGGATAATTCCTACGAGCAGTACTTC,TRBJ2-7,TRBD1,TRBV4-1,16,-
CASSRTSFWTAEAFF,TGTGCCAGTAGTAGGACTTCGTTCTGGACGGCTGAAGCTTTCTTT,TRBJ1-1,-,TRBV19,15,-
CASGYTLVHPSLTDTQYF,TGTGCCAGCGGTTATACTTTGGTTCACCCAAGTCTCACAGATACGCAGTATTTT,TRBJ2-3,-,TRBV27,18,-
CASSIPGKFPYEQYF,TGTGCCAGTAGTATCCCTGGAAAATTTCCCTACGAGCAGTACTTC,TRBJ2-7,-,TRBV19,15,-
CASSTRVGTEAFF,TGTGCCAGCAGCACCCGAGTGGGAACTGAAGCTTTCTTT,TRBJ1-1,-,TRBV6-5,13,-
CASSLGTASTDTQYF,TGCGCCAGCAGCTTGGGGACTGCTAGCACAGATACGCAGTATTTT,TRBJ2-3,-,TRBV5-1,15,-
CASSPLLAGGPETQYF,TGTGCCAGCAGTCCACTACTAGCGGGAGGACCCGAGACCCAGTACTTC,TRBJ2-5,TRBD2,TRBV27,16,-
CASSLAGTGNYGYTF,TGTGCCAGCAGCTTAGCTGGGACAGGTAACTATGGCTACACCTTC,TRBJ1-2,TRBD1,TRBV7-8,15,-
CASSFGGLYEQYF,TGTGCCAGCAGCTTCGGCGGATTGTACGAGCAGTACTTC,TRBJ2-7,-,TRBV5-4,13,-